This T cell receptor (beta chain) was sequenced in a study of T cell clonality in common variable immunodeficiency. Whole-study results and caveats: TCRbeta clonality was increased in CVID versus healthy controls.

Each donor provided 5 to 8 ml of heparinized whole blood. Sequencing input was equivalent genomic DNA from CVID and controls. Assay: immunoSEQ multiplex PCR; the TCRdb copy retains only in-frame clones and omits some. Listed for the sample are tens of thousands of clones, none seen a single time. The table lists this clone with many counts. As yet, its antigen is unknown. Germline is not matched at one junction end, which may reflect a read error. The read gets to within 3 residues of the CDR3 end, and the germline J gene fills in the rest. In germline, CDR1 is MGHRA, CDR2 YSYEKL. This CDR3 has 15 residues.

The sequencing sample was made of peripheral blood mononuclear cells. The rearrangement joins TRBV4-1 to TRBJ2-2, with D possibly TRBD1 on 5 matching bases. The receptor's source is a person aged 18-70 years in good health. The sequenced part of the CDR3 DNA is TGCACCAGCAGCCAGAGGAGACAGATTAATGAAAAG. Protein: CTSSQRRQINEK. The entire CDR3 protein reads CTSSQRRQINEKLFF.